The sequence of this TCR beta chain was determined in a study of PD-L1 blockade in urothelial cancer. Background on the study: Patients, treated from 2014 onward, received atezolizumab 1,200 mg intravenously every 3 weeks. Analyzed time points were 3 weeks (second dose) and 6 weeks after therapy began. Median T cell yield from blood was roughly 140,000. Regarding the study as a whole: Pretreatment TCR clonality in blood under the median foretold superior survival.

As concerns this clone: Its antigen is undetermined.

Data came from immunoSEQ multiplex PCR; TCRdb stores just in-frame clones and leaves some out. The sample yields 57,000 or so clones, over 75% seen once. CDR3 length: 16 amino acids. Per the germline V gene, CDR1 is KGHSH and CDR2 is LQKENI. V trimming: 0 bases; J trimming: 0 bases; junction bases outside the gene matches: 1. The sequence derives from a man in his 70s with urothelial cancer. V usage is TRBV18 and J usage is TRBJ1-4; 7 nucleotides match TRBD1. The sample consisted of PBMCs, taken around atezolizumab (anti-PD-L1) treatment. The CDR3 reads CASSPPDRTTNEKLFF. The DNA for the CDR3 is TGTGCCAGCTCACCACCGGACAGGACAACTAATGAAAAACTGTTTTTT.